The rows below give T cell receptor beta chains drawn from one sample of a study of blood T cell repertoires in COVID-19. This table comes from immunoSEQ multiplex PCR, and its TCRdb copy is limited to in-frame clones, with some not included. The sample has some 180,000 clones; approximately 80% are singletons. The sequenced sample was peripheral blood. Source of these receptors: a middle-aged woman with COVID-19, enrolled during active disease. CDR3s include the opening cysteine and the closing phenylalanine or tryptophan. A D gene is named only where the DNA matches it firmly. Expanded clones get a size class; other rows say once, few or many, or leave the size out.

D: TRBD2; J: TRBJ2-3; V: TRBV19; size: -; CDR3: CASSGLAVKTDTQYF; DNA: TGTGCCAGTAGTGGTCTAGCGGTAAAGACAGATACGCAGTATTTT
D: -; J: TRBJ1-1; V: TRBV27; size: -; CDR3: CASSLYRREGEAFF; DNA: TGTGCCAGCAGTTTATACCGCAGGGAAGGCGAAGCTTTCTTT
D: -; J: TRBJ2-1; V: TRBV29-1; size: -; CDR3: CSVELAQSNEQFF; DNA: TGCAGCGTTGAATTGGCCCAAAGCAATGAGCAGTTCTTC
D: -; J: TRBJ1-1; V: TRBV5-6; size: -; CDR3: CASSWGQNTEAFF; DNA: TGTGCCAGCAGTTGGGGCCAGAACACTGAAGCTTTCTTT
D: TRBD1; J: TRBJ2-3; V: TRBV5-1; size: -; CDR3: CASSRDRGRATDTQYF; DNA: TGCGCCAGCAGCCGGGACAGGGGACGGGCGACAGATACGCAGTATTTT
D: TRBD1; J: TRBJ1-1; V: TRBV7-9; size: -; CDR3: CASSLARGQGSGSNTEAFF; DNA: TGTGCCAGCAGCTTAGCGCGGGGACAGGGGTCTGGATCGAACACTGAAGCTTTCTTT
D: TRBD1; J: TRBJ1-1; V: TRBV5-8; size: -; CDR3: CASREDRGANTEAFF; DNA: TGTGCCAGCAGGGAGGACAGGGGGGCGAACACTGAAGCTTTCTTT
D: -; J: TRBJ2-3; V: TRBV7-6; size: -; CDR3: CASSLQADTQYF; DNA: TGTGCCAGCAGCTTACAGGCAGATACGCAGTATTTT
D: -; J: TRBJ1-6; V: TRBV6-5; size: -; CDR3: CASSQTFGAPLALHF; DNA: TGTGCCAGCAGTCAGACATTTGGTGCCCCCTTGGCCCTCCACTTT
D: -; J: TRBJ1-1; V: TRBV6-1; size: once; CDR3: CASRQGNTEAFF; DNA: TGTGCCAGCAGACAGGGGAACACTGAAGCTTTCTTT
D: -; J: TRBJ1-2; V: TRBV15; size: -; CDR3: CATSRGSRDSLSGYGYTF; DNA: TGTGCCACCAGCAGAGGCTCCCGGGACTCTCTTTCGGGCTATGGCTACACCTTC
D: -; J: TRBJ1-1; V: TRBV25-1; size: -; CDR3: CASSASLGAEAFF; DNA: TGTGCCAGCAGTGCATCCTTAGGAGCTGAAGCTTTCTTT
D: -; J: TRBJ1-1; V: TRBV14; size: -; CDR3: CASSRSGAANTEAFF; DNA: TGTGCCAGCAGCCGCTCTGGGGCGGCAAACACTGAAGCTTTCTTT
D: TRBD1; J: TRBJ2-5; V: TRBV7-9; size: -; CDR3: CASSPGGEETQYF; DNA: TGTGCCAGCAGCCCAGGGGGCGAGGAGACCCAGTACTTC
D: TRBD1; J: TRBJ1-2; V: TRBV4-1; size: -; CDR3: CASSQEVKGADYGYTF; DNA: TGCGCCAGCAGCCAAGAGGTGAAGGGGGCGGACTATGGCTACACCTTC
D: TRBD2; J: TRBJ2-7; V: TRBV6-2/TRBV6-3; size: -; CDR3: CASSYPRTSGRERGEQYF; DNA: TGTGCCAGCAGTTATCCCCGGACTAGCGGGAGGGAAAGGGGCGAGCAGTACTTC
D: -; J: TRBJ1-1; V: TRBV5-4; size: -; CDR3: CASSLYLSGTEAFF; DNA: TGTGCCAGCAGCTTGTACCTAAGTGGCACTGAAGCTTTCTTT
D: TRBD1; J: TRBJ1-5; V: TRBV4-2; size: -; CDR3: CASSHPPGQGDQPQHF; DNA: TGTGCCAGCAGCCACCCCCCTGGACAGGGGGATCAGCCCCAGCATTTT
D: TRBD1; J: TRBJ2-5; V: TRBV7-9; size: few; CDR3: CASSLGGQGSQYF; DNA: TGTGCCAGCAGCTTAGGGGGACAGGGTTCCCAGTACTTC
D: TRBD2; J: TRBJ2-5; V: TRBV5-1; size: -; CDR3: CASTRTGTSAQETQYF; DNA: TGCGCCAGCACAAGGACGGGGACTAGCGCACAAGAGACCCAGTACTTC
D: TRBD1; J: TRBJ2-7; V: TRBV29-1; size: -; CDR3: CSGAGQGEQYF; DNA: TGCAGCGGGGCGGGACAGGGCGAGCAGTACTTC
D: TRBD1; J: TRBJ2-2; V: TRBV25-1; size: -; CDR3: CASRDGQGTMDRELFF; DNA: TGTGCCAGCAGGGATGGACAGGGAACGATGGATAGGGAGCTGTTTTTT
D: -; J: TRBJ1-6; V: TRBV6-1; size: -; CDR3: CASGPENSPLHF; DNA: TGTGCCAGCGGCCCGGAGAATTCACCCCTCCACTTT
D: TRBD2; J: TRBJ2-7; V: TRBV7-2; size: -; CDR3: CASSRRSSGSYEQYF; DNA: TGTGCCAGCAGCCGGAGGAGTAGCGGGAGCTACGAGCAGTACTTC
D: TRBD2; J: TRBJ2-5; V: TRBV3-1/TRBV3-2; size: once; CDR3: CASSQVRGGQETQYF; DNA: TGTGCCAGCAGCCAAGTGCGCGGGGGGCAAGAGACCCAGTACTTC
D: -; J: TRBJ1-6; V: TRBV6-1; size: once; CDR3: CASSDLRGGLNSPLHF; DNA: TGTGCCAGCAGTGATTTACGGGGGGGGTTGAATTCACCCCTCCACTTT
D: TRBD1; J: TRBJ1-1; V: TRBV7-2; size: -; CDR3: CASSRQGGNTEAFF; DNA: TGTGCCAGCAGCCGGCAGGGGGGGAACACTGAAGCTTTCTTT
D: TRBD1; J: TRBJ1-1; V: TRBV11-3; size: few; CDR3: CASSLGQGFGTEAFF; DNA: TGTGCCAGCAGCTTGGGACAGGGTTTTGGGACTGAAGCTTTCTTT
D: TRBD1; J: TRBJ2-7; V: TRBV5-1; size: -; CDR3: CASSLDRDEQYF; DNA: TGCGCCAGCAGCTTAGACAGGGACGAGCAGTACTTC
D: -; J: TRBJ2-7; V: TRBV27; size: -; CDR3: CASSLNQGLDEQYF; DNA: TGTGCCAGCAGTTTAAACCAGGGGCTCGACGAGCAGTACTTC
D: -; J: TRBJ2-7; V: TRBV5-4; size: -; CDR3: CASSLAGLLDEQYF; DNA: TGTGCCAGCAGCTTGGCAGGGCTCCTAGACGAGCAGTACTTC
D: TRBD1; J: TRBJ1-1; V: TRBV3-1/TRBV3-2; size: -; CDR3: CASSRTGGNTEAFF; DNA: TGTGCCAGCAGCCGGACAGGGGGTAACACTGAAGCTTTCTTT
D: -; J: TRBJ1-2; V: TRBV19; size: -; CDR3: CASSLSYGYTF; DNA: TGTGCCAGTAGTTTGAGCTATGGCTACACCTTC
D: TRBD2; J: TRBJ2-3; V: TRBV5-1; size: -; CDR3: CASSSRGASGGSTDTQYF; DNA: TGCGCCAGCAGCTCCCGCGGGGCTAGCGGGGGTAGCACAGATACGCAGTATTTT
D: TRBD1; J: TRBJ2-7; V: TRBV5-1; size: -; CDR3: CASSLRGQGRYEQYF; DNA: TGCGCCAGCAGCTTGAGGGGACAGGGGAGATACGAGCAGTACTTC
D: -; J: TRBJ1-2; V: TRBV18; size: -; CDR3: CASAQRGGGYTF; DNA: TGTGCCAGCGCACAGCGGGGAGGTGGCTACACCTTC
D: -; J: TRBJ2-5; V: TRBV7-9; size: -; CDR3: CASSFPHPQETQYF; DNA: TGTGCCAGCAGCTTTCCACACCCCCAAGAGACCCAGTACTTC
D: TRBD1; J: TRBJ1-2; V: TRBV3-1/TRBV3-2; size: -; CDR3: CASSGRGRDGYTF; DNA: TGTGCCAGCAGCGGCAGGGGGCGCGATGGCTACACCTTC
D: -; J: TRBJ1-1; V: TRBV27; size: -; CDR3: CASTPAGLNTEAFF; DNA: TGTGCCAGCACCCCGGCCGGGTTGAACACTGAAGCTTTCTTT
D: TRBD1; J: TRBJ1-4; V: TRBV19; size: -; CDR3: CASSSLGQGNEKLFF; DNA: TGTGCCAGTAGTTCTTTAGGACAGGGAAATGAAAAACTGTTTTTT
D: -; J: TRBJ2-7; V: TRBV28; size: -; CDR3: CASSSPPGSSYEQYF; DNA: TGTGCCAGCAGTTCCCCTCCCGGTTCGTCCTACGAGCAGTACTTC
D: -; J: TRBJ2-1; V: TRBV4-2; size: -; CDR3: CASSQGGSEQFF; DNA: TGTGCCAGCAGCCAAGGCGGAAGTGAGCAGTTCTTC
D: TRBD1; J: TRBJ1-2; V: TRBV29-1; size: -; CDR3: CSVAKDRDPTYGYTF; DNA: TGCAGCGTTGCGAAAGACAGGGACCCAACCTATGGCTACACCTTC
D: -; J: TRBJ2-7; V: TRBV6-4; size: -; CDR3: CASSVEQGYEQYF; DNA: TGTGCCAGCAGTGTGGAACAGGGCTACGAGCAGTACTTC
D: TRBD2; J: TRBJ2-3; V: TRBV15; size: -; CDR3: CATSRGTAGFTDTQYF; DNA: TGTGCCACCAGCAGAGGAACAGCGGGGTTCACAGATACGCAGTATTTT
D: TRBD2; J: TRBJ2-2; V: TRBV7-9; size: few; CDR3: CASSPRLAGAFTNTGELFF; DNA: TGTGCCAGCAGCCCAAGACTAGCGGGGGCCTTTACCAACACCGGGGAGCTGTTTTTT
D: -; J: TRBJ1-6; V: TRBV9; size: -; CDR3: CASSVQGLNNSPLHF; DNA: TGTGCCAGCAGCGTACAGGGACTGAATAATTCACCCCTCCACTTT
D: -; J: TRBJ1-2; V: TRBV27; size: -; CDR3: CASNSLGISRTNYGYTF; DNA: TGTGCCAGCAATTCACTAGGGATTTCCCGAACTAACTATGGCTACACCTTC
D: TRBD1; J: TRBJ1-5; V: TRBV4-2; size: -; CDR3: CASSQAMLTGNQPQHF; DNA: TGTGCCAGCAGCCAAGCGATGTTGACAGGGAATCAGCCCCAGCATTTT
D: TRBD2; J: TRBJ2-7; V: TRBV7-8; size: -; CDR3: CASRLTSGSSYEQYF; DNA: TGTGCCAGCAGACTAACTAGCGGGAGTTCCTACGAGCAGTACTTC
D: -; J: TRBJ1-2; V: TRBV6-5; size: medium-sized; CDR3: CASSPQGTGGYTF; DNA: TGTGCCAGCAGTCCTCAGGGAACAGGAGGCTACACCTTC
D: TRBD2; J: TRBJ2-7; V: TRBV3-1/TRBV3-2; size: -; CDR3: CASSQVMAGGSPREQYF; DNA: TGTGCCAGCAGCCAAGTGATGGCGGGGGGAAGCCCCCGCGAGCAGTACTTC
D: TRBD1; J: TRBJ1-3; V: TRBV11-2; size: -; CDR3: CASSRQGAQGNTIYF; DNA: TGTGCCAGCAGCCGACAGGGGGCGCAAGGAAACACCATATATTTT
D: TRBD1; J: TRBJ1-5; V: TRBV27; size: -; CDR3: CASSRGWDSSNQPQHF; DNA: TGTGCCAGCAGTAGGGGGTGGGACAGTAGCAATCAGCCCCAGCATTTT